Below, 16 T cell receptor beta chains from the same sample are listed, as sequenced in a study of T cells after yellow fever vaccination. TCRdb fed the 5' RACE reads into MiXCR, producing one record per CDR3 protein. The sample comprises roughly 11,000 distinct CDR3 sequences, roughly 5.8% of which are singletons, and roughly 0.9% rests with the top ten. The sample in question was PBMCs, either bulk or a sorted T-cell subset (CD4+, CD8+, memory, or dextramer-sorted; not recorded which), obtained on the day of the yellow fever booster vaccination. The receptors shown here come from a man younger than 40 who received the YFV17D yellow fever vaccine.

This clonotype was picked up many times. The chain employs TRBV5-4 and TRBJ2-7; maybe TRBD2 (6 bases). The V end was cut by 1 base, the J end by 2 bases, with 13 bases between. The CDR3 is made up of 15 amino acids. Germline V gene sequence: CDR1 SGHNT, CDR2 YYREEE (reference sequence). The CDR3 protein is CASSLSGDRAYEQYF. DNA of the CDR3: TGTGCCAGCAGCTTGTCGGGGGATAGGGCCTACGAGCAGTACTTC.

This clonotype was found a few times. It may be a read error: a sequence one base away is much more abundant. The chain joins TRBV20-1 to TRBJ2-1; 8 bases match TRBD2. Germline CDR1 and CDR2: DFQATT and SNEGSKA (reference sequence). The CDR3 has 16 residues. The CDR3 reads CCAQRSSGKVRGEQFF. CDR3 bases: TGCTGTGCCCAGCGGAGTAGCGGGAAAGTACGGGGTGAGCAGTTCTTC.

This clonotype came up many times. The rearrangement links TRBV10-3 to TRBJ1-2, with TRBD1 identical over 8 bases. From germline, CDR1 is ENHRY and CDR2 SYGVKD. The CDR3 loop spans 12 amino acids. The junction had 7 bases not matched to a gene; V was cut back by 4 bases and J by 12 bases. The CDR3 spells CAISAGGVPHTF. As DNA, the CDR3 is TGTGCCATCAGTGCAGGGGGCGTACCACACACCTTC.

This clonotype occurred many times. The rearrangement uses TRBV9 and TRBJ2-5; the D gene could be TRBD1 or TRBD2 (6 bases each). Trimming cost V 2 bases and J 6 bases, with 23 bases left between them. The germline V gene encodes CDR1 SGDLS and CDR2 YYNGEE. The CDR3 has 17 amino acids. The DNA of the CDR3 is TGTGCCAGCAGCGTGGGGGCCGGGGGCAGAGGATTCCAGACCCAGTACTTC. This gives the protein CASSVGAGGRGFQTQYF.

Ten or more counts support this clonotype. The chain employs TRBV6-6 and TRBJ2-4; possibly TRBD1 or TRBD2 for D (5 bases each). The CDR3 sequence is 13 residues long. The V gene's germline CDR1 is MNHNY and CDR2 SVGAGI (reference sequence). The ends were cut back, 5 bases at V and 9 bases at J, with 14 bases in the middle. The CDR3 loop is CASSPGAGGIQYF. Written as DNA, the CDR3 is TGTGCCAGCAGTCCCGGGGCCGGTGGCATTCAGTACTTC.

This clonotype ranks as medium-sized (0.01 to 0.1%). This chain uses TRBV12-3 or TRBV12-4 with TRBJ2-2; D is unresolved. V dropped 5 bases and J dropped 6 bases, with 10 bases sitting between them. The CDR3 loop spans 13 amino acids. The CDR3 spells CASSQVVAGELFF. CDR3 bases: TGTGCCAGCAGTCAAGTTGTGGCCGGGGAGCTGTTTTTT.

This clonotype is medium-sized (0.01 to 0.1%) by share. The V call is TRBV12-3 or TRBV12-4, the J call TRBJ2-1; D call uncertain. CDR3 length: 14 residues. Trimming took off 7 bases at V and 1 base at J, with 11 bases between the two ends. The CDR3 nucleotides read TGTGCCAGCACCCGGCTGGTGTCCTACAATGAGCAGTTCTTC. Protein sequence: CASTRLVSYNEQFF.

Judged by abundance, this clonotype is medium-sized. This rearrangement joins TRBV18 to TRBJ2-7; D perhaps matches TRBD1 (5 bases). Germline CDR1 and CDR2: KGHSH and LQKENI. Trimming left V 4 bases short and J 6 bases short, with 13 bases between. The CDR3 is 13 residues long. CDR3 residues: CASSRRAPSEQYF. In DNA form, the CDR3 reads TGTGCCAGCTCACGCAGGGCCCCCTCCGAGCAGTACTTC.

This clonotype has a count of ten or more. The chain couples TRBV25-1 to TRBJ2-5; the D gene is possibly TRBD1 (6 bases). Per the germline V gene, CDR1 is MGHDK and CDR2 is SYGVNS. Trimming left V 4 bases short and J 1 base short, with 10 bases between. The CDR3 loop spans 14 amino acids. CDR3 DNA sequence: TGTGCCAGCAGTGGCTGGACAGCCCAAGAGACCCAGTACTTC. This sequence encodes CASSGWTAQETQYF.

This clonotype showed up many times. The V call is TRBV20-1, the J call TRBJ2-4; 14 bases map to TRBD2. V trimming: 6 bases; J trimming: 6 bases; junction bases outside the gene matches: 7. This CDR3 is 15 amino acids long. Germline CDR1 DFQATT, CDR2 SNEGSKA (reference sequence). CDR3 nucleotide sequence: TGCAGTGCCCAAGGGACTAGCGGGAGTCGAAACATTCAGTACTTC. Protein sequence: CSAQGTSGSRNIQYF.

This clonotype is medium-sized by share. The chain couples TRBV2 to TRBJ2-1; D may be TRBD1 (7 bases). This CDR3 is built from 14 residues. The germline gives CDR1 SNHLY, CDR2 FYNNEI. Trimming pared 7 bases from V and 9 bases from J, leaving 19 bases between. CDR3 sequence: CASTAETGRPEQFF. The CDR3 bases are TGTGCCAGCACCGCGGAGACAGGGAGGCCTGAGCAGTTCTTC. The full variable domain, with the rest looked up from reference TRBV2 and TRBJ2-1, is EPEVTQTPSHQVTQMGQEVILRCVPISNHLYFYWYRQILGQKVEFLVSFYNNEISEKSEIFDDQFSVERPDGSNFTLKIRSTKLEDSAMYFCASTAETGRPEQFFGPGTRLTVL.

The sample holds many counts of this clonotype. The J gene is TRBJ2-1, the V gene TRBV18; 10 bases line up with TRBD1. V lost 0 bases and J lost 5; bases outside the gene matches: 1. CDR3 size: 15 residues. CDR1 and CDR2 (germline): KGHSH, LQKENI. DNA of the CDR3: TGTGCCAGCTCACCACCGGGACAGGGGAACAATGAGCAGTTCTTC. Its translation is CASSPPGQGNNEQFF.

Relative to its sample, this clonotype is medium-sized (0.01 to 0.1%). This chain uses TRBV5-1 with TRBJ2-5; D unclear. Trimming took 4 bases from V and 2 from J, leaving 12 bases between them. In germline, CDR1 is SGHRS, CDR2 YFSETQ. The CDR3 has 14 residues. CDR3 sequence: CASSVTVRQETQYF. In DNA, the CDR3 is TGCGCCAGCAGCGTGACGGTTAGACAAGAGACCCAGTACTTC.

By sample share, this clonotype is medium-sized (0.01 to 0.1%). The chain is built from TRBV21-1 and TRBJ1-2; the table's D call, TRBD1, has no DNA check behind it. TRBV21-1 constitutes a pseudogene. This CDR3 spans 17 amino acids. CDR3 amino acids: CASSKGPPRGRLYGYTF. The CDR3, as DNA: TGTGCCAGCAGCAAAGGGCCCCCTAGGGGACGCCTCTATGGCTACACCTTC.

This clonotype is medium-sized within its sample. This rearrangement joins TRBV6-5 to TRBJ1-1; maybe TRBD1 (6 bases). The length of the CDR3 is 15 residues. Per germline, CDR1 MNHEY and CDR2 SVGAGI. V dropped 3 bases and J dropped 1 base, with 12 bases sitting between them. The CDR3 here is CASSYRPTGNTEAFF. In DNA form, the CDR3 reads TGTGCCAGCAGTTATCGCCCGACAGGGAACACTGAAGCTTTCTTT.

This clonotype was counted ten times or more. The junction shows a germline mismatch at one end, possibly a read error. The chain has TRBV6-4 and TRBJ1-2; D is perhaps TRBD1 (6 bases). Per germline, CDR1 MRHNA and CDR2 SNTAGT. This CDR3 is 13 amino acids long. CDR3 in amino acids: CASSLWTDDPLLF. The CDR3 nucleotides are TGTGCCAGCAGTCTATGGACAGACGATCCGCTGCTCTTC.